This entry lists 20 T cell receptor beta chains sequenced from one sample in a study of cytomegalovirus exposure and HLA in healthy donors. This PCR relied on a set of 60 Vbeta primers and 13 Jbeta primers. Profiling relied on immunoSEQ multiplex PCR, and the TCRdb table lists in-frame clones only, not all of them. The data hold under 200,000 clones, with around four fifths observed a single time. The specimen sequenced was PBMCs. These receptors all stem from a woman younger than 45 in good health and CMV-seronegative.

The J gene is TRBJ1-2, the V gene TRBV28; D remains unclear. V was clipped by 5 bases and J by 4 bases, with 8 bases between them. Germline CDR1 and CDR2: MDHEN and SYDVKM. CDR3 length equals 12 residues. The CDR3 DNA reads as TGTGCCAGCAGTCTCAACGGCTATGGCTACACCTTC. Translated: CASSLNGYGYTF.

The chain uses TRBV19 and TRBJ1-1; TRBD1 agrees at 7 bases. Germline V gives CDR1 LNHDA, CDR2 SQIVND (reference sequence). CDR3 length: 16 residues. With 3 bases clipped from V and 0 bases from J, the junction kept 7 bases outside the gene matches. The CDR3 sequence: CASSIPPGQMNTEAFF. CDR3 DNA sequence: TGTGCCAGTAGTATCCCCCCGGGACAGATGAACACTGAAGCTTTCTTT.

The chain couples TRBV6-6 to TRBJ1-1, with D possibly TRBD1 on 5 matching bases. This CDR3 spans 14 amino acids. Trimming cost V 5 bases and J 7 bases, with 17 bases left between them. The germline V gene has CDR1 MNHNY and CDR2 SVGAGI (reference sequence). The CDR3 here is CASSPQGGQREAFF. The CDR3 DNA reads TGTGCCAGCAGTCCCCAGGGAGGGCAACGTGAAGCTTTCTTT.

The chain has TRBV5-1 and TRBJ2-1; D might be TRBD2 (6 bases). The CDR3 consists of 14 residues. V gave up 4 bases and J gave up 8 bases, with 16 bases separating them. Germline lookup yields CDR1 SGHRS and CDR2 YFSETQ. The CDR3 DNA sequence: TGCGCCAGCAGCCGGGACTGGGGGAGCGATGAGCAGTTCTTC. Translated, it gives CASSRDWGSDEQFF.

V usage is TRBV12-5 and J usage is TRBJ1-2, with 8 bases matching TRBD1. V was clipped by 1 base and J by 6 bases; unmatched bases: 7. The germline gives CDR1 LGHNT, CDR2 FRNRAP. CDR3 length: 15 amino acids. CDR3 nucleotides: TGTGCTAGTGGTTTGGCACGGACAGGGTACGATGGCTACACCTTC. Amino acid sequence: CASGLARTGYDGYTF.

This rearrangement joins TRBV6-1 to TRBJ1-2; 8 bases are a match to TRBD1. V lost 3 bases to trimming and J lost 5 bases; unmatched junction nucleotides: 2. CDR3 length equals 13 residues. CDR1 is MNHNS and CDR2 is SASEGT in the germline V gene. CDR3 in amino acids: CASSDGDRYGYTF. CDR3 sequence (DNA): TGTGCCAGCAGTGACGGGGACAGGTATGGCTACACCTTC.

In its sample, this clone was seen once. As DNA, the CDR3 is TGCAGCGCAGAACCGGGACAGGGCTGGGGCTACACCTTC. Its translation: CSAEPGQGWGYTF. The gene calls are TRBV29-1 and TRBJ1-2; 9 bases are shared with TRBD1. Trimming cost V 7 bases and J 8 bases; bases outside gene matches: 11. The CDR3 runs 13 residues. Germline lookup yields CDR1 SQVTM and CDR2 ANQGSEA.

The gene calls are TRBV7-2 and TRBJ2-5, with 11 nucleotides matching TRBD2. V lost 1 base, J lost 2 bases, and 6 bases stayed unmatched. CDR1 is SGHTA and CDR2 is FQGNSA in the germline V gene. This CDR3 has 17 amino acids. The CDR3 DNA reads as TGTGCCAGCAGCTTAGTTCCCCGACTAGCGGGGCAAGAGACCCAGTACTTC. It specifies CASSLVPRLAGQETQYF.

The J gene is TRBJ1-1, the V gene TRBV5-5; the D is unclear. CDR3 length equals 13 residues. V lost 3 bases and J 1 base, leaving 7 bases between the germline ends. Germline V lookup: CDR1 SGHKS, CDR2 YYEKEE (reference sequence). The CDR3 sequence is CASSSAGNTEAFF. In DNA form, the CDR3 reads TGTGCCAGCAGCTCCGCAGGGAACACTGAAGCTTTCTTT.

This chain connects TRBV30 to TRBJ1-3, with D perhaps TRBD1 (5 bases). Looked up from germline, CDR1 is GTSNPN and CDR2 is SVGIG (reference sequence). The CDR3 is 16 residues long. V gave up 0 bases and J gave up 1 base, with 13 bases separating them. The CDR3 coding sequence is TGTGCCTGGAGTGTACGGACCGGGGGGTCTGGAAACACCATATATTTT. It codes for CAWSVRTGGSGNTIYF.

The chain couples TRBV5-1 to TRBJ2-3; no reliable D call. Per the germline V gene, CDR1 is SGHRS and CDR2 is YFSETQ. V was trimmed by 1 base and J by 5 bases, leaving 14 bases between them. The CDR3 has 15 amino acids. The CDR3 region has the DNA TGCGCCAGCAGCTTGACAGACCCTTCGATAGATACGCAGTATTTT. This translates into CASSLTDPSIDTQYF.

The CDR3 nucleotides are TGTGCCAGCAGCTTGGAAGGCAGGGTCGACACTGAAGCTTTCTTT. This encodes CASSLEGRVDTEAFF. The chain carries TRBV5-4 and TRBJ1-1, with D perhaps matching TRBD1 (5 bases). V lost 0 bases and J 3 bases, leaving 12 bases between the germline ends. The CDR3 spans 15 residues. Germline CDR1 and CDR2: SGHNT and YYREEE (reference sequence).

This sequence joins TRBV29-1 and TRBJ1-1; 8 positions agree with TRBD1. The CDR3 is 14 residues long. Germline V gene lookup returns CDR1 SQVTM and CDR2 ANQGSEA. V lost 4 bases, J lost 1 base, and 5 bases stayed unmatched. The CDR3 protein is CSVAGQVPNTEAFF. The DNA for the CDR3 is TGCAGCGTTGCGGGACAGGTACCGAACACTGAAGCTTTCTTT.

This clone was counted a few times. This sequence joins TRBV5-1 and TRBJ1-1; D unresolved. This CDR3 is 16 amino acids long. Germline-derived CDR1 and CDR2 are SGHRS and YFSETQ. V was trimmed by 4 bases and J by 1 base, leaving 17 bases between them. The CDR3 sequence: CASSPLSLRRNTEAFF. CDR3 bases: TGCGCCAGCAGCCCCTTAAGTTTGAGAAGGAACACTGAAGCTTTCTTT.

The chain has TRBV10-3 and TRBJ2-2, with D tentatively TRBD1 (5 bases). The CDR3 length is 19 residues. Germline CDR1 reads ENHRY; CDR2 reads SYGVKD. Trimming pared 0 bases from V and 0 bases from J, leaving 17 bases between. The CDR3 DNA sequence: TGTGCCATCAGTGAGTCGGACATCTTTGATTGGACGAACACCGGGGAGCTGTTTTTT. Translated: CAISESDIFDWTNTGELFF.

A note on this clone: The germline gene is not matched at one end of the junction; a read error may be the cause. CDR3 region: CASSSPVELFF. CDR3 DNA: TGTGCCAGCAGCTCGCCTGTCGAGCTGTTCTTC. This chain connects TRBV7-9 to TRBJ2-1; D unclear. Germline V CDR1 and CDR2: SEHNR, FQNEAQ (reference sequence). There are 11 residues in the CDR3.

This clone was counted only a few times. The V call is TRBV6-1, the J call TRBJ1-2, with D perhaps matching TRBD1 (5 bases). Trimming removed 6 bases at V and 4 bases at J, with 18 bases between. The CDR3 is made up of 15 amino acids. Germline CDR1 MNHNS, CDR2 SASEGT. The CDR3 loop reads CASRRAEGLGYGYTF. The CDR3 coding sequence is TGTGCCAGCAGAAGGGCGGAGGGGCTGGGCTATGGCTACACCTTC.

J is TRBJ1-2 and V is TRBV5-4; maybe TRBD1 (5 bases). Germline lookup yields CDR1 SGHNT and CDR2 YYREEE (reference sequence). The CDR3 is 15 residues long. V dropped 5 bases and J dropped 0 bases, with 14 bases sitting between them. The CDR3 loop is CASSYQGGTNYGYTF. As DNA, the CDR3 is TGTGCCAGCAGTTATCAGGGAGGGACTAACTATGGCTACACCTTC.

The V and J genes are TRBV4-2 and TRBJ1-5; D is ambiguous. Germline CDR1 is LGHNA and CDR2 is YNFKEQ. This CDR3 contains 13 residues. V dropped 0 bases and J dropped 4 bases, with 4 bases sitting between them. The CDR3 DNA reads TGTGCCAGCAGCCAAGACCAAAATCAGCCCCAGCATTTT. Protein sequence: CASSQDQNQPQHF.

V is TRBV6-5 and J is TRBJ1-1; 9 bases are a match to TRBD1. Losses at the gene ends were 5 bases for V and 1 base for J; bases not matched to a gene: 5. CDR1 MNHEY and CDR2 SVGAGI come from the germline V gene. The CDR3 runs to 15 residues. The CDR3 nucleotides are TGTGCCAGCAGTCTTAAGGGACAGGGGAACACTGAAGCTTTCTTT. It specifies CASSLKGQGNTEAFF.